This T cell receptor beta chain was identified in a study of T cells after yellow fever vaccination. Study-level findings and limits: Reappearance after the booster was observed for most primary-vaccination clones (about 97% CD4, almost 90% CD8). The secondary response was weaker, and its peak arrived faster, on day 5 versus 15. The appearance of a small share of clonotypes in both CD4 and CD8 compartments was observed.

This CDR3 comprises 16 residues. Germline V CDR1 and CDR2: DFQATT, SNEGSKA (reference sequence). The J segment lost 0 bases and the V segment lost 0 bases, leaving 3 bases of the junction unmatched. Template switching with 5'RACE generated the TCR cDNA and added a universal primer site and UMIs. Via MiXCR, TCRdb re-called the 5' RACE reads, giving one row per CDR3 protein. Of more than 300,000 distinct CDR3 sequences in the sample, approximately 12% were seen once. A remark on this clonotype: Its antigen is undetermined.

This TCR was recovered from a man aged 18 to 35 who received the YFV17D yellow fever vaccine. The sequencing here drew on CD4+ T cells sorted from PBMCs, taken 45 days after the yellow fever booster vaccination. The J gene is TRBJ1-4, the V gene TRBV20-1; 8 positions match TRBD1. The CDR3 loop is CSARDQGAATNEKLFF. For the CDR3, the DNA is TGCAGTGCTAGAGATCAGGGGGCGGCAACTAATGAAAAACTGTTTTTT.